This T cell receptor (beta chain) appears in the sequencing data of a study of T cells in Graves' hyperthyroidism and ophthalmopathy (dated by TCRdb to 2018 to 2020). As for the study more broadly: Peripheral blood samples were taken at initial diagnosis, before any treatment was given. To identify TCR V-J signatures that set the groups apart, the researchers used a discovery cohort of about a hundred patients, made up of 40 to 45 with Graves' ophthalmopathy and 57 with stable Graves' hyperthyroidism. An independent validation cohort of around 19 hyperthyroidism patients and about 15 patients who later progressed to ophthalmopathy tested prospective prediction of ophthalmopathy. The roughly 91 discovery patients were randomly divided into training and test sets at a 7:3 ratio. In about 6 Graves' hyperthyroidism patients, the study also compared T-cell repertoires from thyroid tissue with T-cell repertoires from blood. Following sampling, methimazole starting at 30 mg daily was given to hyperthyroidism patients, and high-dose intravenous methylprednisolone was given to ophthalmopathy patients. The paper reports TCR Vbeta CDR3 sequencing of about 140 peripheral blood samples: 43 ophthalmopathy, fewer than 85 hyperthyroidism and roughly 17 progressor patients.

Amplification of TCR beta CDR3 regions was carried out from RNA transcripts. The TCR CDR3 was subjected to a first round of RT-PCR using the HTBI primer set and the Qiagen OneStep RT-PCR kit. The libraries were constructed in a second round of multiplex PCR and then size-selected and purified. Libraries were sequenced paired-end with 100 bp reads on an Illumina HiSeq2000. The paper's processing steps were these. SOAPnuke was used to process the raw data, removing reads that contained adapters or uncalled bases, had a mean Phred below 15, or lacked an exact match to the constant primer or identifier. High-quality paired reads were merged using COPE v1.2.5, and each unique nucleotide sequence was defined as a clonotype. MiTCR v1.1 was used to align clonotypes to the IMGT TRBV, TRBD and TRBJ reference segments. The analysis was restricted to V-J combinations with a frequency above 0.0001, which together covered 99.2% of the repertoires. The TCS score was defined as F50 (clonal expansion) divided by E x V (chaos), with BLOSUM62-based TCRdist calculated between CDR3 peptides within each V-J. Welch's t-statistics and random forest reduced roughly 540 V-J features to under 15, which were used in a naive Bayes classifier (R e1071). TCRdb itself trimmed the public reads at Q25 with fastp, ran MiXCR and retained productive beta chains. Entries are consolidated by CDR3 protein sequence, retaining the most common genes and DNA. The V and J calls shown here were made by TCRdb, not taken from the authors' results. Within this sample are about 360,000 distinct CDR3 sequences, with about 13% of them counted one time only. The ten largest clones capture roughly 8.3% of the sample.

Graves' hyperthyroidism was defined as stable when no progression to ophthalmopathy occurred over 18 months of follow-up. The hyperthyroidism patients were between 18 and 65 years old and newly diagnosed, with a disease duration of less than 2 months. Patients with uncontrolled infections, other autoimmune diseases, pregnancy or lactation were excluded. Diagnoses relied on clinical symptoms, serum thyroxine and TRAb, thyroid ultrasound and orbital computed tomography. PBMCs were isolated from more than 8 ml of fresh peripheral blood by Ficoll-Paque density gradient centrifugation. Trizol reagent was used to extract total RNA, and RNA quality was then checked on an Agilent 2100 Bioanalyzer. Beyond this particular receptor, the publication reports: During validation, the model predicted progression to ophthalmopathy a median of about 6.3 months ahead of onset, with approximately 70% sensitivity and 72% to 80% specificity. A model built on a 13 V-J signature distinguished ophthalmopathy from stable hyperthyroidism, reaching about 88% sensitivity and about 81% specificity in cross-validation and 80%/75% in testing. No statistical method was used to set the sample size in advance, and investigators knew the group allocation. Most expanded thyroid clonotypes (frequency above 0.001) were also detected in blood, suggesting blood repertoires may reflect thyroid immune responses.

About this clonotype: Its specific antigen is unknown. Nothing much larger sits one base from this clone, and base qualities are not available.

Sequenced: blood. The receptor comes from a woman under 30 with Graves' hyperthyroidism.

The CDR3 loop reads CSVSGTSKLGYTGELFF. The bases are TGCAGCGTATCCGGGACTAGCAAGTTAGGGTACACCGGGGAGCTGTTTTTT. Recombination joined TRBV29-1 with TRBJ2-2; 9 junctional bases match TRBD2. V and J are trimmed by 6 bases and 3 bases, and the gene matches miss 14 bases of the junction. CDR1 and CDR2, looked up from the germline V gene, are SQVTM and ANQGSEA. From its cysteine to its phenylalanine, the CDR3 spans 17 amino acids. Of all the DNA, just the CDR3 is kept, 51 bases in frame from base 1.